The sequence of this T cell receptor (beta chain) was determined in a study of regulatory T cells. Broader study findings: In patients, unique TRB V-J pairs were restricted and V/J usage skewed, especially in Tregs.

With regard to this clone: What it recognizes is unknown.

The PCR used 52 TRBV and 13 TRBJ primers. Clones were read by immunoSEQ multiplex PCR, and TCRdb kept only the in-frame ones, dropping some. The repertoire consists of about 20,000 clones, with approximately 93% occurring once and the leading ten covering about 3.8%. The CDR3 has 17 amino acids. Germline trimming cut 2 bases from V and 2 bases from J; bases unmatched to any gene: 8. Per germline, CDR1 WSHSY and CDR2 SAAADI. This clonotype originated in a child aged 2 to 10 with CD3G deficiency. The sample was CD8+ T cells sorted from blood. The chain carries TRBV10-2 and TRBJ2-2, with 7 bases matching TRBD1. This CDR3 reads CASSEVSGGRNTGELFF. The CDR3 DNA reads as TGCGCCAGCAGTGAGGTGTCAGGGGGTCGTAACACCGGGGAGCTGTTTTTT.